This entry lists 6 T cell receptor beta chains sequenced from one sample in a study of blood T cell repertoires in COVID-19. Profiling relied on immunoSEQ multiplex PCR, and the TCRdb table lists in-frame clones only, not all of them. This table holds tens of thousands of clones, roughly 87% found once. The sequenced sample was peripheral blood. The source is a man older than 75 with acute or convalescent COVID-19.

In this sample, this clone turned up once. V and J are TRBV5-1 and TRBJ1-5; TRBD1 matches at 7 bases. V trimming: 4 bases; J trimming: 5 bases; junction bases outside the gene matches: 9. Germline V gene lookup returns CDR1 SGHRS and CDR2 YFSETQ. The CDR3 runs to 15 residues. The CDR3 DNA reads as TGCGCCAGCAGCCCAACAGGGGTTCCGGATCAGCCCCAGCATTTT. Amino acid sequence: CASSPTGVPDQPQHF.

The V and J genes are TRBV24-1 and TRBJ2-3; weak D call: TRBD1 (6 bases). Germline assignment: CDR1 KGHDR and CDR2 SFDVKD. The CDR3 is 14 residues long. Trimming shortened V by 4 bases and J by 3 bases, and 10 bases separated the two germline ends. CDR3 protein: CATSEPGTTDTQYF. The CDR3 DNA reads TGTGCCACCAGTGAACCGGGGACAACAGATACGCAGTATTTT.

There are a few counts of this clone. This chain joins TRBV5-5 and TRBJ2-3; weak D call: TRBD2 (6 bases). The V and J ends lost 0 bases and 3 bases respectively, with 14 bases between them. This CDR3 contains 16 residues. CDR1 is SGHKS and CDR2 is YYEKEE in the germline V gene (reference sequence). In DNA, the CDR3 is TGTGCCAGCAGCTTGGATCCCGGGGGAAGTACAGATACGCAGTATTTT. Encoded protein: CASSLDPGGSTDTQYF.

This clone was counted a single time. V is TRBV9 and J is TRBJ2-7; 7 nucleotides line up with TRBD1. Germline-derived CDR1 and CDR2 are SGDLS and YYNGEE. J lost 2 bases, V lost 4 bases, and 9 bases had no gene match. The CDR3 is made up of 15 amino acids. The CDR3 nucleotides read TGTGCCAGCAGCACCACCGGACAGGCCCCCTACGAGCAGTACTTC. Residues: CASSTTGQAPYEQYF.

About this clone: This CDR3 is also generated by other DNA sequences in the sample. The CDR3 here is CASSFRGTEAFF. In DNA form, the CDR3 reads TGTGCCAGCAGTTTCAGGGGGACTGAAGCTTTCTTT. The chain employs TRBV6-5 and TRBJ1-1; 7 positions agree with TRBD1. V trimming: 4 bases; J trimming: 5 bases; junction bases outside the gene matches: 1. Germline CDR1 reads MNHEY; CDR2 reads SVGAGI. There are 12 residues in the CDR3.

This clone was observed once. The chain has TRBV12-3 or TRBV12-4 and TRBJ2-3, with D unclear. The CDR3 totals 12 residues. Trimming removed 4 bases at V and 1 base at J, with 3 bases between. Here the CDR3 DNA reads TGTGCCAGCAGTTCCGGCACAGATACGCAGTATTTT. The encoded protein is CASSSGTDTQYF.